The table lists the clone carrying this T cell receptor (beta chain) with many counts. The data derive from a study of neurological immune-mediated disorders. TCRdb reprocessed the 5' RACE reads via MiXCR and lists one record per CDR3 protein. The repertoire consists of approximately 58,000 distinct CDR3 sequences, with over 9.5% occurring once and the leading ten covering less than 2%. Unmatched junction bases numbered 4, after V lost 5 bases and J lost 2 bases. This CDR3 has 14 amino acids. Germline CDR1 and CDR2: MNHEY and SVGAGI. The source material was PBMCs. The TCR comes from a man in his 60s in good health. The chain joins TRBV6-5 to TRBJ1-1; TRBD1 agrees at 8 bases. In DNA, the CDR3 is TGTGCCAGCAGTCGGGACAGGTCTAACACTGAAGCTTTCTTT. Protein sequence: CASSRDRSNTEAFF.